These 29 T cell receptor beta chains were sequenced from one sample in a study of blood T cell repertoires in COVID-19. This table comes from immunoSEQ multiplex PCR, and its TCRdb copy is limited to in-frame clones, with some not included. The sample records some 120,000 clones, around 88% being singletons. The sequenced sample consisted of peripheral blood. The receptors here all came from a woman in her 50s with active or convalescent COVID-19.

J is TRBJ1-4 and V is TRBV7-6; 7 bases map to TRBD1. The V and J ends lost 2 bases and 1 base, in that order; junction bases with no gene match: 10. Looked up from germline, CDR1 is SGHVS and CDR2 is FNYEAQ. This CDR3 comprises 18 residues. The CDR3 nucleotides are TGTGCCAGCAGCTTAAATCGGCCAGGGGGTGTAACTAATGAAAAACTGTTTTTT. It translates to CASSLNRPGGVTNEKLFF.

The chain uses TRBV28 and TRBJ1-5; D is unresolved. The CDR3 is 15 amino acids. Germline CDR1 reads MDHEN; CDR2 reads SYDVKM. Trimming stripped 7 bases from V and 1 base from J, with 14 bases between. The CDR3 loop reads CASILAGGSNQPQHF. CDR3 DNA sequence: TGTGCCAGCATACTTGCGGGAGGAAGCAATCAGCCCCAGCATTTT. Based on the CDR3 plus reference TRBV28 and TRBJ1-5, the full variable domain is DVKVTQSSRYLVKRTGEKVFLECVQDMDHENMFWYRQDPGLGLRLIYFSYDVKMKEKGDIPEGYSVSREKKERFSLILESASTNQTSMYLCASILAGGSNQPQHFGDGTRLSIL.

The chain is built from TRBV3-1 (or the pseudogene TRBV3-2) and TRBJ1-6; D is possibly TRBD1 (5 bases). The V gene lost 1 base and the J gene lost 8 bases, with 9 bases spanning the gap. The CDR3 is 14 amino acids. Germline-derived CDR1 and CDR2 are LGHDT and YNNKEL (reference sequence). CDR3 in amino acids: CASSQAGLHSPLHF. CDR3 coding DNA: TGTGCCAGCAGCCAAGCAGGGCTTCATTCACCCCTCCACTTT.

The chain joins TRBV7-2 to TRBJ2-7; tentative D call: TRBD1 (5 bases). The ends were cut back, 5 bases at V and 3 bases at J, with 17 bases in the middle. CDR1 SGHTA and CDR2 FQGNSA come from the germline V gene. This CDR3 has 15 residues. The CDR3 DNA sequence: TGTGCCAGCAGCCCTGCTAGGGGCAGGGTCTACGAGCAGTACTTC. The encoded protein is CASSPARGRVYEQYF.

The chain recombines TRBV5-1 with TRBJ2-3; weak D call: TRBD1 (5 bases). The V and J ends lost 5 bases and 0 bases respectively, with 10 bases between them. CDR1 SGHRS and CDR2 YFSETQ come from the germline V gene. This CDR3 spans 14 amino acids. The CDR3 protein is CASSSGFSTDTQYF. As DNA, the CDR3 is TGCGCCAGCAGTTCAGGGTTTAGCACAGATACGCAGTATTTT.

J is TRBJ2-7 and V is TRBV30; 10 nucleotides line up with TRBD2. The length of the CDR3 is 14 residues. Trimming took 5 bases from V and 2 from J; bases not matched to a gene: 6. Germline V gene data show CDR1 as GTSNPN and CDR2 as SVGIG (reference sequence). DNA of the CDR3: TGTGCCTGGGGACGACTAGCGGGCGCCTACGAGCAGTACTTC. Protein product: CAWGRLAGAYEQYF.

The rearrangement uses TRBV29-1 and TRBJ2-7; TRBD1 aligns across 10 bases. V shed 4 bases and J 6 bases; nucleotides not matched to a gene: 6. Germline V gene data show CDR1 as SQVTM and CDR2 as ANQGSEA. The CDR3 extends over 13 amino acids. CDR3 sequence reads: CSVGGTGVGEQYF. The CDR3 DNA reads TGCAGCGTTGGAGGGACAGGGGTGGGCGAGCAGTACTTC.

This sequence joins TRBV10-3 and TRBJ2-7, with D unresolved. The ends were cut back, 5 bases at V and 6 bases at J, with 8 bases in the middle. The CDR3 is 11 residues long. The germline CDR1 and CDR2 sequences are ENHRY and SYGVKD. The CDR3 region has the DNA TGTGCCATCAGTATAAAGAGCGAGCAGTACTTC. Its translation: CAISIKSEQYF.

V is TRBV28 and J is TRBJ1-5, with a weak D call TRBD1 (5 bases). Germline V gene lookup returns CDR1 MDHEN and CDR2 SYDVKM. The CDR3 is 15 amino acids. Trimming took off 2 bases at V and 4 bases at J, with 12 bases between the two ends. The CDR3 loop reads CASSLTGVRNQPQHF. The DNA for the CDR3 is TGTGCCAGCAGTTTAACGGGGGTTCGTAATCAGCCCCAGCATTTT.

The chain is built from TRBV7-8 and TRBJ2-1, with 9 bases identical to TRBD1. Trimming at V came to 5 bases and at J to 8 bases, leaving 10 bases not matched to a gene. Germline-derived CDR1 and CDR2 are SGHVS and FQNEAQ. This CDR3 comprises 15 residues. CDR3 sequence reads: CASSRQGDFFDEQFF. The CDR3 DNA is TGTGCCAGCAGCCGACAGGGGGATTTCTTCGATGAGCAGTTCTTC.

The chain employs TRBV2 and TRBJ1-5; no clear D gene. Germline loops: CDR1 SNHLY, CDR2 FYNNEI. Trimming left V 1 base short and J 0 bases short, with 4 bases between. The CDR3 runs 14 residues. The DNA for the CDR3 is TGTGCCAGCAGTGAAGGTAATAGCAATCAGCCCCAGCATTTT. Encoded protein: CASSEGNSNQPQHF.

This clone was counted a few times. The J gene is TRBJ1-4, the V gene TRBV6-5; 7 bases align to TRBD1. Germline V gives CDR1 MNHEY, CDR2 SVGAGI. Losses at the gene ends were 5 bases for V and 9 bases for J; bases not matched to a gene: 9. This CDR3 contains 14 residues. This CDR3 is CASSPTGSSKKLFF. The CDR3 nucleotides are TGTGCCAGCAGTCCGACAGGGTCCAGTAAAAAACTGTTTTTT.

This clone was seen more than once but under ten times. The rearrangement joins TRBV2 to TRBJ2-7, with D possibly TRBD2 on 5 matching bases. V lost 4 bases and J 2 bases, leaving 15 bases between the germline ends. CDR3 size: 15 residues. Germline CDR1 is SNHLY and CDR2 is FYNNEI. The CDR3 DNA reads TGTGCCAGCAGTGGTCGGGGATGGTATACCTACGAGCAGTACTTC. Translating gives CASSGRGWYTYEQYF.

The chain joins TRBV27 to TRBJ1-4, with TRBD1 identical over 8 bases. With V trimmed by 0 bases and J by 3 bases, 12 bases remained unmatched. CDR1 MNHEY and CDR2 SMNVEV come from the germline V gene (reference sequence). The CDR3 covers 19 residues. CDR3 DNA: TGTGCCAGCAGTTTATCAAACGGACAGGGCCCCTTCGCTAATGAAAAACTGTTTTTT. The encoded protein is CASSLSNGQGPFANEKLFF.

Note on this clone: This same CDR3 is encoded by further DNA sequences in the sample. The chain carries TRBV9 and TRBJ2-7, with TRBD2 identical over 7 bases. V shed 0 bases and J 2 bases; nucleotides not matched to a gene: 5. CDR3 length: 15 residues. Germline CDR1 reads SGDLS; CDR2 reads YYNGEE. The CDR3 region is CASSVGGRAPYEQYF. The DNA for the CDR3 is TGTGCCAGCAGCGTAGGGGGGAGGGCCCCCTACGAGCAGTACTTC.

The chain carries TRBV14 and TRBJ1-2; no clear D. The CDR3 loop spans 13 amino acids. Germline V gene lookup returns CDR1 SGHDN and CDR2 FVKESK. Trimming shortened V by 2 bases and J by 8 bases, and 12 bases separated the two germline ends. CDR3 sequence (DNA): TGTGCCAGCAGCCAAAACCCGCGGCGAGGCTACACCTTC. It translates to CASSQNPRRGYTF.

The V gene is TRBV2, the J gene TRBJ1-2; TRBD1 might be the D (6 bases). This CDR3 is 14 amino acids long. CDR1 is SNHLY, CDR2 FYNNEI, per germline. Trimming took 4 bases from V and 3 from J, leaving 12 bases between them. This CDR3 is CASSGQGSHYGYTF. In DNA form, the CDR3 reads TGTGCCAGCAGTGGTCAGGGGAGTCACTATGGCTACACCTTC. The variable domain in full, completed from reference TRBV2 and TRBJ1-2, reads EPEVTQTPSHQVTQMGQEVILRCVPISNHLYFYWYRQILGQKVEFLVSFYNNEISEKSEIFDDQFSVERPDGSNFTLKIRSTKLEDSAMYFCASSGQGSHYGYTFGSGTRLTVV.

The chain carries TRBV6-2 or TRBV6-3 and TRBJ2-7; 13 nucleotides align to TRBD2. This CDR3 is 17 amino acids long. The germline gives CDR1 MNHEY, CDR2 SVGEGT. The junction had 10 bases not matched to a gene; V was cut back by 5 bases and J by 3 bases. The CDR3 region has the DNA TGTGCCAGCAGTCTTCCCCTTACTAGCGGGAGGGACTACGAGCAGTACTTC. It yields the protein CASSLPLTSGRDYEQYF.

Concerning this clone itself: Because the CDR3's place on the DNA is in doubt, the DNA is left out and the CDR3 is given as listed by TCRdb. Other DNA sequences in the sample encode the same CDR3. The chain joins TRBV7-9 to TRBJ2-1; the D call in the table, TRBD2, was not verified against the DNA. The germline V gene encodes CDR1 SEHNR and CDR2 FQNEAQ (reference sequence). The length of the CDR3 is 15 amino acids, counting both ends. CDR3 amino acids: CASSFGQGEGDEQFF.

This clone was seen a few times. This chain links TRBV19 with TRBJ2-3; 12 bases match TRBD2. Trimming took 8 bases from V and 13 from J; bases not matched to a gene: 10. Germline V gives CDR1 LNHDA, CDR2 SQIVND (reference sequence). CDR3 size: 13 residues. The CDR3 is CASAGTSGRQEYF. The CDR3 coding sequence is TGTGCCAGTGCCGGGACTAGCGGGCGGCAGGAGTATTTT. The full variable domain, with the rest looked up from reference TRBV19 and TRBJ2-3, is DGGITQSPKYLFRKEGQNVTLSCEQNLNHDAMYWYRQDPGQGLRLIYYSQIVNDFQKGDIAEGYSVSREKKESFPLTVTSAQKNPTAFYLCASAGTSGRQEYFGPGTRLTVL.

This clone appeared once. The chain carries TRBV2 and TRBJ1-3; TRBD1 aligns across 7 bases. The V and J ends lost 5 bases and 8 bases, in that order; junction bases with no gene match: 3. The germline gives CDR1 SNHLY, CDR2 FYNNEI. This CDR3 has 12 residues. The CDR3 DNA reads TGTGCCAGCAGTCGACAGGGAGACACCATATATTTT. The encoded protein is CASSRQGDTIYF.

The V and J genes are TRBV3-1 (or the pseudogene TRBV3-2) and TRBJ2-5; D gene unclear. The CDR3 loop spans 14 amino acids. The germline V and J ends were trimmed by 4 bases and 6 bases, with 15 bases remaining between them. Germline values: CDR1 LGHDT, CDR2 YNNKEL (reference sequence). The DNA for the CDR3 is TGTGCCAGCAGCCCAGAGCCAGATAAGAAGACCCAGTACTTC. Translating it yields CASSPEPDKKTQYF.

V and J are TRBV19 and TRBJ1-1; D not resolved. This CDR3 is 12 amino acids long. Germline values: CDR1 LNHDA, CDR2 SQIVND (reference sequence). Trimming removed 6 bases at V and 5 bases at J, with 10 bases between. CDR3 in amino acids: CASSPPGTEAFF. The CDR3 DNA sequence: TGTGCCAGTAGCCCCCCGGGTACTGAAGCTTTCTTT.

The chain recombines TRBV6-4 with TRBJ1-1; maybe TRBD1 (6 bases). CDR1 is MRHNA, CDR2 SNTAGT, per germline. The CDR3 has 16 amino acids. The V and J ends lost 2 bases and 0 bases respectively, with 13 bases between them. The CDR3 region has the DNA TGTGCCAGCAGTGACATCGGCCAGGGGTTGAACACTGAAGCTTTCTTT. Encoded protein: CASSDIGQGLNTEAFF.

The chain recombines TRBV19 with TRBJ2-1; the D gene is possibly TRBD2 (6 bases). Looked up from germline, CDR1 is LNHDA and CDR2 is SQIVND (reference sequence). The CDR3 loop spans 15 amino acids. V was pared by 7 bases and J by 8 bases, with 21 bases between. CDR3 DNA: TGTGCCAGTACCATGGGCCGCGGGGCAGGGCATGAGCAGTTCTTC. Protein sequence: CASTMGRGAGHEQFF.

This clone was seen a handful of times. This chain links TRBV28 with TRBJ2-7, with D possibly matching TRBD1 (5 bases). Trimming pared 4 bases from V and 12 bases from J, leaving 13 bases between. CDR1 MDHEN and CDR2 SYDVKM come from the germline V gene. This CDR3 spans 11 amino acids. The CDR3 DNA reads as TGTGCCAGCAGTTCGCTGGGGCGCGGGTACTTC. This sequence encodes CASSSLGRGYF. Together with reference TRBV28 and TRBJ2-7, the CDR3 gives the full variable domain: DVKVTQSSRYLVKRTGEKVFLECVQDMDHENMFWYRQDPGLGLRLIYFSYDVKMKEKGDIPEGYSVSREKKERFSLILESASTNQTSMYLCASSSLGRGYFGPGTRLTVT.

The chain couples TRBV23-1 to TRBJ1-2; possible D gene TRBD1, 5 bases. TRBV23-1 is annotated as an ORF whose role is uncertain. The CDR3 consists of 15 residues. The V end lost 0 bases, the J end lost 3 bases, and 11 bases lay between the germline ends. The CDR3 bases are TGCGCCAGCAGTCAATCGGGGGGATGGGACTATGGCTACACCTTC. Its protein product is CASSQSGGWDYGYTF.

CDR3 in amino acids: CASSVGLAGSYEQYF. CDR3 sequence (DNA): TGTGCCAGCAGCGTCGGACTAGCGGGCTCCTACGAGCAGTACTTC. J is TRBJ2-7 and V is TRBV3-1 (or the pseudogene TRBV3-2), with 11 nucleotides matching TRBD2. Germline CDR1 is LGHDT and CDR2 is YNNKEL (reference sequence). J was trimmed by 0 bases and V by 5 bases; bases with no gene match: 3. CDR3 length: 15 amino acids.

The J gene is TRBJ1-5, the V gene TRBV7-8, with TRBD1 as a possible D gene (6 bases). V was clipped by 1 base and J by 4 bases, with 14 bases between them. Germline CDR1 SGHVS, CDR2 FQNEAQ. The CDR3 is made up of 16 amino acids. This chain's CDR3 is CASSLVQGLKNQPQHF. The CDR3 nucleotides read TGTGCCAGCAGCTTAGTCCAGGGGCTCAAGAATCAGCCCCAGCATTTT.